This T cell receptor beta chain was documented in a study of T-cell memory formation after mild COVID-19. The CDR3 runs to 14 residues. Germline CDR1 and CDR2: WSHSY and SAAADI. Trimming left V 7 bases short and J 4 bases short, with 14 bases between. General study results and limits: The authors did not confirm SARS-CoV-2 specificity of second-wave clones peaking day 37. Largely, contracting CD4+ clones fell within CM and EM, and contracting CD8+ clones within EMRA.

TCRdb re-derived calls from the 5' RACE reads in MiXCR, one entry per CDR3 protein. The data show roughly 610,000 distinct CDR3 sequences, around 15% seen once. With respect to this clonotype: What it binds is unknown.

This receptor was identified in an adult woman who had mild COVID-19 (a few samples of this study predate the infection). Cell type and time point are not known. This sequence joins TRBV10-2 and TRBJ1-3; no reliable D call. The sequencing sample was made of PBMCs or a T cell subset sorted from them (not recorded which). The chain's CDR3 is CASTSEGGGNTIYF. CDR3 in DNA: TGCGCCAGCACTTCGGAGGGAGGCGGAAACACCATATATTTT.